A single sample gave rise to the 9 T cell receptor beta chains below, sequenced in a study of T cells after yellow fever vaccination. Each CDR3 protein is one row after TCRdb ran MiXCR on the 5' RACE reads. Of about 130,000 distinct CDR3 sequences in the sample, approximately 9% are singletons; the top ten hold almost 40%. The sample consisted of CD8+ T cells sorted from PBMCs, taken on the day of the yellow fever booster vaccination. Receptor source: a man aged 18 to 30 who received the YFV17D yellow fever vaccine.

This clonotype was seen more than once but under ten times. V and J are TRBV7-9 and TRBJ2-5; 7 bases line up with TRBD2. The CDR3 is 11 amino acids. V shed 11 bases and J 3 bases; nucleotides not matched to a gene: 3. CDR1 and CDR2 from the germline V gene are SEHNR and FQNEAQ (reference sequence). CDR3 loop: CAGRDEETQYF. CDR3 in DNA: TGTGCCGGGAGGGATGAAGAGACCCAGTACTTC.

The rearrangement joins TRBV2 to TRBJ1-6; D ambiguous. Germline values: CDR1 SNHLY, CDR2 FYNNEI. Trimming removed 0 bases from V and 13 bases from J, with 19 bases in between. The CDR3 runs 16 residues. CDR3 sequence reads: CASSEADQSPLRPLHF. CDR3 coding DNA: TGTGCCAGCAGTGAAGCGGACCAATCCCCCCTTAGGCCCCTCCACTTT.

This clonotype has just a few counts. As DNA, the CDR3 is TGCGCCAGCAGCCAAGAGGAACTAGCCGGCGGGGAGCTGTTTTTT. Translated: CASSQEELAGGELFF. The V call is TRBV4-1, the J call TRBJ2-2, with TRBD2 as a possible D gene (6 bases). V was cut by 0 bases and J by 7 bases, with 12 bases left in between. The length of the CDR3 is 15 residues. Germline V gene sequence: CDR1 MGHRA, CDR2 YSYEKL.

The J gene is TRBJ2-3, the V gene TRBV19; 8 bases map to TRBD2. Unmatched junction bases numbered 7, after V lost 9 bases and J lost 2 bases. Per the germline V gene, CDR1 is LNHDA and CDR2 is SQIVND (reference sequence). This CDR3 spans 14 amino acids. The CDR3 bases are TGTGCCAGCCGGGAGGGGCCAGTCACAGATACGCAGTATTTT. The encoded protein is CASREGPVTDTQYF.

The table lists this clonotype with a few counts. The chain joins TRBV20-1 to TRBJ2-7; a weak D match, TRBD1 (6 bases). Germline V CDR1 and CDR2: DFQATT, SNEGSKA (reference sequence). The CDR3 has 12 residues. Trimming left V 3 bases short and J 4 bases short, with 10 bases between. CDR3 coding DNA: TGCAGTGCTAGGGACCAGGGGTACGAGCAGTACGTC. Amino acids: CSARDQGYEQYV.

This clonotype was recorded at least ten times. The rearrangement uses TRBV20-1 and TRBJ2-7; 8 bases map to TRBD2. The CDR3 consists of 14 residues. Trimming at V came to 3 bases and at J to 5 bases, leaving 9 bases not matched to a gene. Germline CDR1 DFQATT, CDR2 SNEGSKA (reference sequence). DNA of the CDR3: TGCAGTGCTAGGTCCGGGGGGGAGGATCACGAGCAGTACTTC. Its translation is CSARSGGEDHEQYF.

Here the CDR3 reads CAISPTGLKGETQYF. CDR3 coding DNA: TGTGCCATCAGCCCAACAGGGCTGAAGGGAGAGACCCAGTACTTC. This chain joins TRBV10-3 and TRBJ2-5; maybe TRBD1 (6 bases). Trimming shortened V by 6 bases and J by 4 bases, and 18 bases separated the two germline ends. This CDR3 region has 15 residues. In germline, CDR1 is ENHRY, CDR2 SYGVKD.

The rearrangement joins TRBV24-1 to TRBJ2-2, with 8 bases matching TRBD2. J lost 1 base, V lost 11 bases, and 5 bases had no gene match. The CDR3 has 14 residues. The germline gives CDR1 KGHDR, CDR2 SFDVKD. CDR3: CAIGLAKNTGELFF. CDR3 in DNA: TGTGCCATCGGACTAGCCAAGAACACCGGGGAGCTGTTTTTT.

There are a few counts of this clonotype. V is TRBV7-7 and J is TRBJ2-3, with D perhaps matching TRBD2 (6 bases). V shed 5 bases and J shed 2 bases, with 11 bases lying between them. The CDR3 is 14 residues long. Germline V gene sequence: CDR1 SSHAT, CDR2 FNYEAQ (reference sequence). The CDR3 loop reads CASSPGEITDTQYF. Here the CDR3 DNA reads TGTGCCAGCAGCCCGGGGGAGATCACAGATACGCAGTATTTT.